The 8 T cell receptor beta chains below come from one sample, sequenced in a study of T cell responses to AZD1222 COVID-19 vaccine. The data were produced by immunoSEQ multiplex PCR, yet TCRdb's version contains in-frame clones alone and is incomplete. The data hold 200,000 to 300,000 clones, with 85% to 95% observed a single time. Sample: peripheral blood, taken on day 0 of AZD1222 vaccination. The source is an adult in good health.

For this clone: The sample carries other DNA sequences with the same CDR3. The chain links TRBV9 to TRBJ1-4, with unresolved D. The V end was cut by 0 bases, the J end by 7 bases, with 10 bases between. The CDR3 is 14 residues long. Germline CDR1 is SGDLS and CDR2 is YYNGEE. The chain's CDR3 is CASSVGTGGEKLFF. As DNA, the CDR3 is TGTGCCAGCAGCGTAGGTACTGGTGGTGAAAAACTGTTTTTT.

V usage is TRBV28 and J usage is TRBJ1-2; D uncertain. Germline loops: CDR1 MDHEN, CDR2 SYDVKM. The CDR3 is made up of 15 amino acids. Trimming removed 4 bases at V and 2 bases at J, with 14 bases between. DNA of the CDR3: TGTGCCAGCAGTTCCCCCCCCTGGATGAACTATGGCTACACCTTC. This sequence encodes CASSSPPWMNYGYTF.

The chain uses TRBV7-8 and TRBJ2-7; D may be TRBD1 (5 bases). Per germline, CDR1 SGHVS and CDR2 FQNEAQ. Trimming stripped 5 bases from V and 0 bases from J, with 17 bases between. This CDR3 is built from 16 residues. The CDR3 region has the DNA TGTGCCAGCAGCAATGATAGGACAACCTCCTCCTACGAGCAGTACTTC. This gives the protein CASSNDRTTSSYEQYF.

This clone was seen once. The chain links TRBV6-6 to TRBJ2-2, with D maybe TRBD1 (6 bases). The CDR3 is 13 amino acids. Per the germline V gene, CDR1 is MNHNY and CDR2 is SVGAGI (reference sequence). V lost 0 bases and J 10 bases, leaving 9 bases between the germline ends. The CDR3 coding sequence is TGTGCCAGCAGTTACTCAGGGACACCGGAGCTGTTTTTT. Translating it yields CASSYSGTPELFF.

The chain combines TRBV5-1 with TRBJ1-1; D is undetermined. The CDR3 spans 13 residues. V was trimmed by 2 bases and J by 4 bases, leaving 9 bases between them. Germline lookup yields CDR1 SGHRS and CDR2 YFSETQ. The CDR3 protein is CASSFQASTEAFF. The CDR3, as DNA: TGCGCCAGCAGCTTCCAGGCGAGCACTGAAGCTTTCTTT.

This clone has a single count. The V call is TRBV9, the J call TRBJ1-1; no firm D call. The germline V gene has CDR1 SGDLS and CDR2 YYNGEE. V was pared by 5 bases and J by 2 bases, with 10 bases between. The CDR3 has 13 residues. This CDR3 reads CASSLGRNTEAFF. In DNA, the CDR3 is TGTGCCAGCAGTCTCGGGCGCAACACTGAAGCTTTCTTT.

This chain connects TRBV9 to TRBJ2-3; D unresolved. The ends were cut back, 4 bases at V and 2 bases at J, with 11 bases in the middle. The germline V gene has CDR1 SGDLS and CDR2 YYNGEE. The CDR3 is made up of 14 amino acids. The CDR3 bases are TGTGCCAGCAGCCTCGGGCACGACACAGATACGCAGTATTTT. It translates to CASSLGHDTDTQYF.

This chain links TRBV11-2 with TRBJ1-1, with TRBD1 matching 9 bases. Germline assignment: CDR1 SGHAT and CDR2 FQNNGV. Trimming took 1 base from V and 6 from J; bases not matched to a gene: 9. The CDR3 is 16 residues long. This chain's CDR3 is CASSLGPGTGTPEAFF. CDR3 DNA: TGTGCCAGCAGCTTAGGCCCCGGGACAGGGACCCCTGAAGCTTTCTTT.